What follows are 27 T cell receptor beta chains derived from one specimen sequenced in a study of CD8 T cells in ankylosing spondylitis. Using its own MiXCR run on the 5' RACE reads, TCRdb lists one record per CDR3 protein. Altogether around 180,000 distinct CDR3 sequences are present, 10% to 15% being singletons, with the ten largest covering 9.5% to 12%. The sample comprised blood, either unsorted or a sorted T cell fraction (not recorded which). All receptors derive from a female donor with ankylosing spondylitis or in good health (not recorded which).

Regarding this clonotype: Since a much larger clone is just one base distant, this may be a read error. This chain links TRBV2 with TRBJ2-5; 7 bases line up with TRBD2. CDR1 is SNHLY, CDR2 FYNNEI, per germline. This CDR3 has 13 residues. CDR3 in DNA: TGTGTCAGCAGTGGGGACTACGCGGAGACCCAGTACTTC. Translation gives CVSSGDYAETQYF.

Comments on this clonotype: This may arise from a read error, as a much more abundant clone is one base away. The rearrangement joins TRBV5-1 to TRBJ2-2, with D perhaps TRBD2 (5 bases). CDR1 and CDR2 from the germline V gene are SGHRS and YFSETQ. The CDR3 runs to 14 residues. In DNA, the CDR3 is TGCACCAGCGGCCCCCCGGCGAACACCGGGGAGCTGTTTTTT. Protein product: CTSGPPANTGELFF.

This clonotype has at least ten counts. The rearrangement links TRBV12-3 or TRBV12-4 to TRBJ1-2; D not certain. The CDR3 is made up of 12 amino acids. V shed 5 bases and J shed 4 bases, with 8 bases lying between them. The DNA for the CDR3 is TGTGCCAGCAGTGGGGAATTCTATGGCTACACCTTC. As protein: CASSGEFYGYTF.

This clonotype occurred a few times. The V call is TRBV5-1, the J call TRBJ2-1; the match to TRBD2 covers 8 bases. Germline loops: CDR1 SGHRS, CDR2 YFSETQ. Unmatched junction bases numbered 7, after V lost 2 bases and J lost 9 bases. The CDR3 covers 14 residues. The CDR3 coding sequence is TGCGCCAGCAGCTTTAGCGGGAAGCCGGCTGAGCAGTTCTTC. This gives the protein CASSFSGKPAEQFF.

This clonotype has at least ten counts. This chain connects TRBV20-1 to TRBJ1-2; 7 nucleotides match TRBD1. There are 13 residues in the CDR3. Germline V gives CDR1 DFQATT, CDR2 SNEGSKA (reference sequence). V trimming: 6 bases; J trimming: 2 bases; junction bases outside the gene matches: 6. CDR3 DNA sequence: TGCAGTGCCTCGACAGGGCCCAACTATGGCTACACCTTC. This sequence encodes CSASTGPNYGYTF.

In this sample, this clonotype turned up many times. The chain carries TRBV7-2 and TRBJ1-6, with 7 positions matching TRBD1. With V trimmed by 4 bases and J by 7 bases, 7 bases remained unmatched. Germline V lookup: CDR1 SGHTA, CDR2 FQGNSA. The CDR3 has 15 amino acids. The CDR3 here is CASSSGQPPNSPLHF. Written as DNA, the CDR3 is TGTGCCAGCAGCTCGGGACAGCCACCAAATTCACCCCTCCACTTT.

The chain couples TRBV30 to TRBJ1-1; maybe TRBD1 (5 bases). This CDR3 is 15 amino acids long. CDR1 GTSNPN and CDR2 SVGIG come from the germline V gene (reference sequence). V gave up 2 bases and J gave up 4 bases, with 17 bases separating them. The CDR3 coding sequence is TGTGCCTGGAGTTCTGGGGGGGTCGCGCCCACTGAAGCTTTCTTT. It yields the protein CAWSSGGVAPTEAFF.

This clonotype was counted ten times or more. The chain couples TRBV12-3 or TRBV12-4 to TRBJ2-1, with 8 bases lining up with TRBD1. Trimming removed 6 bases from V and 2 bases from J; junction bases left unmatched: 3. CDR3 length equals 14 residues. The CDR3 DNA is TGTGCCAGCAGGGACAGGGTGGCCTACAATGAGCAGTTCTTC. Translated: CASRDRVAYNEQFF.

The table lists this clonotype with many counts. The chain recombines TRBV20-1 with TRBJ1-6; 8 nucleotides line up with TRBD1. V lost 5 bases to trimming and J lost 6 bases; unmatched junction nucleotides: 3. CDR1 is DFQATT, CDR2 SNEGSKA, per germline (reference sequence). The CDR3 is 13 amino acids. CDR3 sequence: CSADGQGNSPLHF. The CDR3 DNA reads TGCAGTGCTGATGGACAGGGTAATTCACCCCTCCACTTT.

Ten or more counts support this clonotype. An end of the junction differs from the germline gene, which may be a read error. The rearrangement joins TRBV5-1 to TRBJ2-7, with D unresolved. The CDR3 has 12 residues. Germline CDR1 SGHRS, CDR2 YFSETQ. The CDR3 DNA is TGTGCCAGCAGCTTAGGCGGCCACGAGCAGTACTTC. This encodes CASSLGGHEQYF.

The chain joins TRBV7-8 to TRBJ1-1; D unclear. CDR1 and CDR2 (germline): SGHVS, FQNEAQ. The ends were cut back, 7 bases at V and 3 bases at J, with 12 bases in the middle. The CDR3 is made up of 13 amino acids. CDR3: CASNLGGDTEAFF. The CDR3 bases are TGTGCCAGCAACCTGGGCGGGGACACTGAAGCTTTCTTT. The full variable domain, in which reference TRBV7-8 and TRBJ1-1 provide the parts outside the CDR3, is GAGVSQSPRYKVAKRGQDVALRCDPISGHVSLFWYQQALGQGPEFLTYFQNEAQLDKSGLPSDRFFAERPEGSVSTLKIQRTQQEDSAVYLCASNLGGDTEAFFGQGTRLTVV.

The sample holds many counts of this clonotype. V is TRBV27 and J is TRBJ2-7; 11 bases fit TRBD2. CDR3 size: 15 residues. V was clipped by 4 bases and J by 4 bases; unmatched bases: 6. Germline V gene lookup returns CDR1 MNHEY and CDR2 SMNVEV (reference sequence). In DNA form, the CDR3 reads TGTGCCAGCAGTTCCCCGACTAGCGGGACGTACGAGCAGTACTTC. Translated: CASSSPTSGTYEQYF.

The J gene is TRBJ1-1, the V gene TRBV2; 8 positions agree with TRBD1. The V segment lost 0 bases and the J segment 8 bases; nucleotides outside the gene matches: 8. In germline, CDR1 is SNHLY, CDR2 FYNNEI. The CDR3 totals 15 residues. CDR3 nucleotide sequence: TGTGCCAGCAGTGAAGCGCTTTGGACAGGGAGGGAAGCTTTCTTT. This gives the protein CASSEALWTGREAFF.

This clonotype has only a few counts. The chain uses TRBV6-4 and TRBJ2-1, with 10 bases matching TRBD2. Germline V gene sequence: CDR1 MRHNA, CDR2 SNTAGT. Trimming cost V 6 bases and J 5 bases; bases outside gene matches: 19. The CDR3 sequence is 19 residues long. CDR3 region: CASRLKSLRGLAEHNEQFF. DNA of the CDR3: TGTGCCAGCAGGCTTAAGAGTCTCAGAGGACTAGCGGAGCACAATGAGCAGTTCTTC.

This rearrangement joins TRBV5-1 to TRBJ2-3; TRBD2 matches 7 bases. V trimming: 4 bases; J trimming: 4 bases; junction bases outside the gene matches: 12. Germline-derived CDR1 and CDR2 are SGHRS and YFSETQ. The CDR3 extends over 16 amino acids. The DNA for the CDR3 is TGCGCCAGCAGCCCCTCCGGGGGGAGTGTAGCAGATACGCAGTATTTT. Translating gives CASSPSGGSVADTQYF.

This clonotype was recorded many times. This chain connects TRBV28 to TRBJ2-1, with 11 bases lining up with TRBD2. The CDR3 loop spans 16 amino acids. CDR1 and CDR2 from the germline V gene are MDHEN and SYDVKM. Trimming took 7 bases from V and 3 from J; bases not matched to a gene: 8. CDR3 loop: CASIRSGRAYYNEQFF. The CDR3 region has the DNA TGTGCCAGCATTCGTAGCGGGAGGGCTTACTACAATGAGCAGTTCTTC.

The V call is TRBV24-1, the J call TRBJ2-4; a weak D match, TRBD2 (6 bases). The CDR3 runs to 17 residues. The germline V and J ends were trimmed by 3 bases and 3 bases, with 17 bases remaining between them. CDR1 is KGHDR, CDR2 SFDVKD, per germline. The CDR3 coding sequence is TGTGCCACCAGTGATCCCAGGCGGGATCTTGGCAAAAACATTCAGTACTTC. Amino acids: CATSDPRRDLGKNIQYF.

This clonotype was recorded at least ten times. This chain connects TRBV28 to TRBJ2-7; the D is unclear. The V gene's germline CDR1 is MDHEN and CDR2 SYDVKM. V dropped 5 bases and J dropped 3 bases, with 8 bases sitting between them. The length of the CDR3 is 12 residues. CDR3 loop: CASSPRYYEQYF. Written as DNA, the CDR3 is TGTGCCAGCAGTCCGAGATACTACGAGCAGTACTTC.

This clonotype appeared many times. The V gene is TRBV3-1, the J gene TRBJ2-1, with 12 bases aligning to TRBD2. CDR3 length: 18 residues. In germline, CDR1 is LGHDT, CDR2 YNNKEL (reference sequence). Trimming took 0 bases from V and 5 from J; bases not matched to a gene: 8. The DNA for the CDR3 is TGTGCCAGCAGCCAAGAATCTCCCGGGACTAGCGGGCACAATGAGCAGTTCTTC. Protein: CASSQESPGTSGHNEQFF.

This clonotype came up many times. V is TRBV7-9 and J is TRBJ2-5, with 8 bases fitting TRBD2. Germline V lookup: CDR1 SEHNR, CDR2 FQNEAQ (reference sequence). This CDR3 spans 15 amino acids. Trimming cost V 5 bases and J 1 base; bases outside gene matches: 6. CDR3: CASSLSGKTQETQYF. CDR3 bases: TGTGCCAGCAGCCTTAGCGGGAAGACCCAAGAGACCCAGTACTTC. The entire variable domain, with the rest obtained from reference TRBV7-9 and TRBJ2-5, is as follows: DTGVSQNPRHKITKRGQNVTFRCDPISEHNRLYWYRQTLGQGPEFLTYFQNEAQLEKSRLLSDRFSAERPKGSFSTLEIQRTEQGDSAMYLCASSLSGKTQETQYFGPGTRLLVL.

This clonotype was found many times. J is TRBJ2-7 and V is TRBV6-5; D tentatively fits TRBD1 or TRBD2 (6 bases each). The CDR3 length is 15 residues. Deletions cut 2 bases from V and 4 bases from J, with 15 bases between. CDR1 MNHEY and CDR2 SVGAGI come from the germline V gene. The CDR3 region has the DNA TGTGCCAGCAGTTACACGGGACGGGGGCCTTACGAGCAGTACTTC. This gives the protein CASSYTGRGPYEQYF.

In the case of this clonotype: One base away lies a much larger clone, so this may be a sequencing read error. V usage is TRBV9 and J usage is TRBJ2-1; 8 positions agree with TRBD1. This CDR3 is 14 amino acids long. CDR1 is SGDLS, CDR2 YYNGEE, per germline. CDR3 in amino acids: CAGSGQGLISEQFF. In DNA, the CDR3 is TGTGCCGGCAGCGGACAGGGATTAATAAGTGAGCAGTTCTTC.

This clonotype was observed at least ten times. The J gene is TRBJ2-2, the V gene TRBV10-3, with TRBD1 matching over 11 bases. The germline V gene encodes CDR1 ENHRY and CDR2 SYGVKD. Trimming removed 8 bases from V and 7 bases from J; junction bases left unmatched: 18. CDR3 length: 18 amino acids. CDR3 sequence (DNA): TGTGCCATCTCCTTCCGAGCCACCGGGACAGGGGGTAGCGGGGAGCTGTTTTTT. This gives the protein CAISFRATGTGGSGELFF.

V usage is TRBV20-1 and J usage is TRBJ2-5; D is unresolved. From germline, CDR1 is DFQATT and CDR2 SNEGSKA (reference sequence). The CDR3 length is 14 residues. The V end lost 1 base, the J end lost 5 bases, and 14 bases lay between the germline ends. The CDR3 loop is CSARAWELVETQYF. CDR3 nucleotides: TGCAGTGCTAGAGCGTGGGAATTGGTGGAGACCCAGTACTTC.

This clonotype was picked up many times. The V gene is TRBV12-3 or TRBV12-4, the J gene TRBJ1-3, with D unresolved. V was shortened by 7 bases and J by 0 bases, with 13 bases between the two germline ends. This CDR3 is 15 amino acids long. The CDR3 sequence: CASTLWQNSGNTIYF. The CDR3 DNA reads TGTGCCAGCACCTTGTGGCAGAACTCTGGAAACACCATATATTTT.

About this clonotype itself: This could be a read error, since a much larger clone is one nucleotide away. The V call is TRBV12-3 or TRBV12-4, the J call TRBJ2-7; 8 nucleotides match TRBD2. V was clipped by 1 base and J by 3 bases; unmatched bases: 8. The CDR3 covers 16 residues. The CDR3 DNA reads as TGTGCCAGCAGTTTAGATTCGGAGGGACTAGTCTACGAGCAGTACTTC. Amino acids: CASSLDSEGLVYEQYF.

This clonotype was observed at least ten times. V and J are TRBV27 and TRBJ2-3; maybe TRBD2 (6 bases). Germline V gene lookup returns CDR1 MNHEY and CDR2 SMNVEV (reference sequence). V lost 8 bases and J lost 2, with 14 bases in between. The length of the CDR3 is 14 residues. CDR3 amino acids: CASGDSQFTDTQYF. The CDR3 DNA reads as TGTGCCAGCGGGGACTCTCAGTTCACAGATACGCAGTATTTT.